These 8 T cell receptor beta chains share one sample of origin, sequenced in a study of cytomegalovirus exposure and HLA in healthy donors. The PCR used 60 Vbeta and 13 Jbeta primers. The table came from immunoSEQ multiplex PCR; TCRdb's copy has only in-frame clones and leaves some out. The sample lists some 120,000 clones; roughly 78% were seen once. Specimen: PBMCs. The receptors originated from a man aged 30 to 45 in good health and CMV-seronegative.

This clone was found a few times. The chain carries TRBV13 and TRBJ2-7; 9 nucleotides align to TRBD1. Germline loops: CDR1 PRHDT, CDR2 FYEKMQ (reference sequence). The CDR3 is 15 residues long. With V trimmed by 3 bases and J by 4 bases, 7 bases remained unmatched. The DNA of the CDR3 is TGTGCCAGCAGCTTGGGACAGGGAAATGGTTACGAGCAGTACTTC. It codes for CASSLGQGNGYEQYF.

This clone occurred once. This chain joins TRBV4-1 and TRBJ2-7; maybe TRBD1 (6 bases). The germline CDR1 and CDR2 sequences are MGHRA and YSYEKL. The CDR3 contains 14 residues. V gave up 4 bases and J gave up 2 bases, with 12 bases separating them. CDR3 region: CASSPLTGTYEQYF. The CDR3, as DNA: TGCGCCAGCAGCCCACTCACAGGGACCTACGAGCAGTACTTC.

The genes are TRBV7-2 and TRBJ2-6; 8 nucleotides line up with TRBD1. V lost 5 bases, J lost 2 bases, and 11 bases stayed unmatched. Germline values: CDR1 SGHTA, CDR2 FQGNSA. There are 18 residues in the CDR3. The CDR3 here is CASSVQGVGMAGANVLTF. Written as DNA, the CDR3 is TGTGCCAGCAGCGTACAGGGGGTCGGGATGGCTGGGGCCAACGTCCTGACTTTC.

This clone appeared a single time. This chain uses TRBV9 with TRBJ2-3, with TRBD1 matching over 7 bases. The V segment lost 2 bases and the J segment 0 bases; nucleotides outside the gene matches: 3. CDR3 length: 15 residues. The germline gives CDR1 SGDLS, CDR2 YYNGEE. CDR3 coding DNA: TGTGCCAGCAGCGTTGGGACAGCTAGCACAGATACGCAGTATTTT. Protein sequence: CASSVGTASTDTQYF.

The CDR3 spells CASSPGHALVTF. CDR3 in DNA: TGTGCCAGCAGCCCCGGACATGCCCTTGTAACCTTC. V and J are TRBV11-2 and TRBJ1-2; D might be TRBD1 (5 bases). V was clipped by 5 bases and J by 14 bases, with 18 bases between them. CDR3 length: 12 residues. Germline-derived CDR1 and CDR2 are SGHAT and FQNNGV.

This chain joins TRBV5-1 and TRBJ1-2; D is possibly TRBD1 (5 bases). Germline CDR1 reads SGHRS; CDR2 reads YFSETQ. The CDR3 is 15 residues long. V was trimmed by 0 bases and J by 4 bases, leaving 13 bases between them. Written as DNA, the CDR3 is TGCGCCAGCAGCTTGGACGGGGGTTCAGGCTATGGCTACACCTTC. Protein: CASSLDGGSGYGYTF.

Notes on this clone: Sequence at one end of the junction differs from germline and may be a read error. This rearrangement joins TRBV7-7 to TRBJ2-7, with D uncertain. This CDR3 spans 14 amino acids. The germline V gene encodes CDR1 SSHAT and CDR2 FNYEAQ (reference sequence). The CDR3 spells CASSPAPGQDEQYF. The CDR3 coding sequence is TGTGCTAGCAGCCCAGCCCCTGGTCAGGACGAGCAGTACTTC.

The V call is TRBV29-1, the J call TRBJ2-7; TRBD2 aligns across 11 bases. The germline CDR1 and CDR2 sequences are SQVTM and ANQGSEA. The CDR3 runs 14 residues. The trim removed 6 bases at V and 0 bases at J, leaving 4 bases unmatched. CDR3 region: CSVATSGSSYEQYF. DNA for the CDR3: TGCAGCGTCGCAACTAGCGGGAGCTCCTACGAGCAGTACTTC.